This T cell receptor beta chain came from a study of blood T cell repertoires in COVID-19. Study-wide background: From T cells, B-cell-depleted T cells, or PBMCs came the material, which was cDNA or gDNA.

Generated by immunoSEQ multiplex PCR, the TCRdb table keeps only in-frame clones and is missing some. This table holds some 320,000 clones, about 89% found once. Looked up from germline, CDR1 is LGHNA and CDR2 is YNFKEQ. The length of the CDR3 is 16 residues. Between the trimmed V and J ends, which lost 4 bases and 0 bases, there was a span of 13 bases. This clone was seen a few times. The specimen sequenced was peripheral blood. V usage is TRBV4-2 and J usage is TRBJ1-5; D gene uncertain. This sequence was found in a woman between 50 and 59 years old who had recovered from COVID-19. The CDR3 reads CASSPRLSGSNQPQHF. DNA of the CDR3: TGTGCCAGCAGCCCCCGACTTTCCGGTAGCAATCAGCCCCAGCATTTT.